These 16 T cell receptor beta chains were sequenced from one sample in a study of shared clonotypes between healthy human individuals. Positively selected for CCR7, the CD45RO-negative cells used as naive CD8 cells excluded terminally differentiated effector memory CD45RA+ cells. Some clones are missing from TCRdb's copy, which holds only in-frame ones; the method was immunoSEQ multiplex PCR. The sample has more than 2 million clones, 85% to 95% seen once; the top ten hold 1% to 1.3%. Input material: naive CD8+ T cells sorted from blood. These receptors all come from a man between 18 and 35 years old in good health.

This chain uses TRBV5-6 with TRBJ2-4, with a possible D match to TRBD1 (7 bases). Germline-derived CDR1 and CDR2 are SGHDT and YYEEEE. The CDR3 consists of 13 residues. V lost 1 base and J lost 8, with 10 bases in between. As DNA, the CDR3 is TGTGCCAGCAGCTTGACAGGGGAGGACATTCAGTACTTC. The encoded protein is CASSLTGEDIQYF.

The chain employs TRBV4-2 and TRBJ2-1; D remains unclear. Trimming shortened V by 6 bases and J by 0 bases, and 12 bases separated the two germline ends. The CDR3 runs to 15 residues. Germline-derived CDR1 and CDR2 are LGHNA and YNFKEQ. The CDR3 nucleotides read TGTGCCAGCAGGCTACGTGGTAGCTCCTACAATGAGCAGTTCTTC. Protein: CASRLRGSSYNEQFF.

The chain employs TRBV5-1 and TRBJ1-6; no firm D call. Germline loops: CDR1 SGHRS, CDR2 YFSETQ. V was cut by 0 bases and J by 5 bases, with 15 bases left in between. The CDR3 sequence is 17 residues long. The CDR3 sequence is CASSLGRMGVHNSPLHF. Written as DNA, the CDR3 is TGCGCCAGCAGCTTGGGCAGGATGGGCGTCCATAATTCACCCCTCCACTTT.

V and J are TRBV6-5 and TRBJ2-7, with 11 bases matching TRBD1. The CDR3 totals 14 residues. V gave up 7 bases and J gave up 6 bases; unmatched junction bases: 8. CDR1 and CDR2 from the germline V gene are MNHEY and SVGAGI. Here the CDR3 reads CASTGTGGLGEQYF. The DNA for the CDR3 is TGTGCCAGCACCGGGACAGGGGGATTAGGCGAGCAGTACTTC.

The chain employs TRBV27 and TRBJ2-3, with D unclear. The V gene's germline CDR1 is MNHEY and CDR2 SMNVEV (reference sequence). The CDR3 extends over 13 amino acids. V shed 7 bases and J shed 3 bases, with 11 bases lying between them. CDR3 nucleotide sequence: TGTGCCAGCACCCCTTTTTATACAGATACGCAGTATTTT. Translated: CASTPFYTDTQYF.

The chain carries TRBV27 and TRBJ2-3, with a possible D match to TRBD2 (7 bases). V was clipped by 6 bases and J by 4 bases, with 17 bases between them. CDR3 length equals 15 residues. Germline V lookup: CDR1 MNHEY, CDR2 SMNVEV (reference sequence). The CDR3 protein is CASRPGGAPPDTQYF. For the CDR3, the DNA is TGTGCCAGCAGGCCTGGGGGGGCGCCCCCAGATACGCAGTATTTT.

CDR3 DNA sequence: TGTGCCAGCAGTTTGGGTTCAGGGTCTGGGACCTTC. Translation: CASSLGSGSGTF. The rearrangement uses TRBV28 and TRBJ1-2; perhaps TRBD1 as D (5 bases). Germline V gene sequence: CDR1 MDHEN, CDR2 SYDVKM. Trimming took off 3 bases at V and 14 bases at J, with 16 bases between the two ends. The CDR3 spans 12 residues.

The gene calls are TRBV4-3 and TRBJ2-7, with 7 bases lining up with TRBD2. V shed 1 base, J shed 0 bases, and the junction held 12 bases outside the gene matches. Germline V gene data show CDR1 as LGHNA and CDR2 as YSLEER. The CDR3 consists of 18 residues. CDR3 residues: CASSQVLGGSLDSYEQYF. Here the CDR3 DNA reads TGCGCCAGCAGCCAAGTCCTTGGCGGGAGCTTAGACTCCTACGAGCAGTACTTC.

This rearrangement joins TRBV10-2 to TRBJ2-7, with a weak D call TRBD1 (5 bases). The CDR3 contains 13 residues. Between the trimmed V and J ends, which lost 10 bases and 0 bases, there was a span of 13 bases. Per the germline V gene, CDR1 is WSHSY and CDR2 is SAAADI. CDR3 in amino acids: CATSWGFSYEQYF. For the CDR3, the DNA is TGCGCCACCTCTTGGGGCTTCTCCTACGAGCAGTACTTC.

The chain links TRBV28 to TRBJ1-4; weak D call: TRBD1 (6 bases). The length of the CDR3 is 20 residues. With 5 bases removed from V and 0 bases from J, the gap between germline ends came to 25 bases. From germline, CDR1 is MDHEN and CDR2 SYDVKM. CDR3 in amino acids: CASSPPGGDPEGATNEKLFF. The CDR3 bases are TGTGCCAGCAGTCCCCCCGGGGGGGACCCGGAGGGGGCAACTAATGAAAAACTGTTTTTT.

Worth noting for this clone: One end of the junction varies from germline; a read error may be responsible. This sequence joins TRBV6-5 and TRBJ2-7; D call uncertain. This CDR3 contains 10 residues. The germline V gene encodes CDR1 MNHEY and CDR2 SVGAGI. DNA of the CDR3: TGTGCCAGCAGCTACTACGAGCAGTACTTC. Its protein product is CASSYYEQYF.

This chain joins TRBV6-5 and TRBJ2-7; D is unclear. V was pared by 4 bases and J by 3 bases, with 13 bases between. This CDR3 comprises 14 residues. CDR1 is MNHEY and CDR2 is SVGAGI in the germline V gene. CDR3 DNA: TGTGCCAGCAGTTTGGACGCCGAGGACTACGAGCAGTACTTC. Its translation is CASSLDAEDYEQYF.

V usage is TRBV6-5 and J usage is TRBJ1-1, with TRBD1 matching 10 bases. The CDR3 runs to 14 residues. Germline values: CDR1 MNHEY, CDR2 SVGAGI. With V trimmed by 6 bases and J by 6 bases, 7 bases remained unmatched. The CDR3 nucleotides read TGTGCCAGCAGGTCACGACAGGGGGCGGCTGAAGCTTTCTTT. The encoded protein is CASRSRQGAAEAFF.

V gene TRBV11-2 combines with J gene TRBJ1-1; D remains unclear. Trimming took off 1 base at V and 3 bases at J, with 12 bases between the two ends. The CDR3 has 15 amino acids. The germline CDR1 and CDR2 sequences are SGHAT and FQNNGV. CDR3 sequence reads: CASSLAVEFYTEAFF. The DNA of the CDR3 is TGTGCCAGCAGCTTAGCGGTGGAGTTTTACACTGAAGCTTTCTTT. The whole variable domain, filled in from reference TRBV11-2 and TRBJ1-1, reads EAGVAQSPRYKIIEKRQSVAFWCNPISGHATLYWYQQILGQGPKLLIQFQNNGVVDDSQLPKDRFSAERLKGVDSTLKIQPAKLEDSAVYLCASSLAVEFYTEAFFGQGTRLTVV.

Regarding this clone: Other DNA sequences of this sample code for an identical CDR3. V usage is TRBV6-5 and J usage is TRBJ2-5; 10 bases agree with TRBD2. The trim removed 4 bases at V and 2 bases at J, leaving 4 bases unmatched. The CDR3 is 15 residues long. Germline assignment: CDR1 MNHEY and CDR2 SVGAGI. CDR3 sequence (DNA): TGTGCCAGCAGTTTAGCGGGAGGCGCTCAAGAGACCCAGTACTTC. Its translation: CASSLAGGAQETQYF.

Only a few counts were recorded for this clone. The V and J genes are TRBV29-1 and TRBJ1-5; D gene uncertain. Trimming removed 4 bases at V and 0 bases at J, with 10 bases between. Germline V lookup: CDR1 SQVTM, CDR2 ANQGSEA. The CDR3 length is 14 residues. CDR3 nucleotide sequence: TGCAGCGTTGTGAGTCTATATAGCAATCAGCCCCAGCATTTT. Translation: CSVVSLYSNQPQHF.